Listed here is a single T cell receptor (beta chain). The germline V gene has CDR1 SGDLS and CDR2 YYNGEE. With 4 bases removed from V and 5 bases from J, the gap between germline ends came to 12 bases. The CDR3 is 13 amino acids. The entry originates in a study of control samples from healthy donors and cancer patients. Some clones are missing from TCRdb's copy, which holds only in-frame ones; the method was immunoSEQ multiplex PCR. This sample yields roughly 120,000 clones, of which 85% to 90% are seen a single time; 1.1% belongs to the top ten. V gene TRBV9 combines with J gene TRBJ1-2; D gene unclear. This clonotype was obtained from a woman in her forties or fifties with colorectal cancer. Sequenced input: PBMCs. Written as DNA, the CDR3 is TGTGCCAGCAGCACCTCCCGCGGATATGGCTACACCTTC. Protein: CASSTSRGYGYTF.